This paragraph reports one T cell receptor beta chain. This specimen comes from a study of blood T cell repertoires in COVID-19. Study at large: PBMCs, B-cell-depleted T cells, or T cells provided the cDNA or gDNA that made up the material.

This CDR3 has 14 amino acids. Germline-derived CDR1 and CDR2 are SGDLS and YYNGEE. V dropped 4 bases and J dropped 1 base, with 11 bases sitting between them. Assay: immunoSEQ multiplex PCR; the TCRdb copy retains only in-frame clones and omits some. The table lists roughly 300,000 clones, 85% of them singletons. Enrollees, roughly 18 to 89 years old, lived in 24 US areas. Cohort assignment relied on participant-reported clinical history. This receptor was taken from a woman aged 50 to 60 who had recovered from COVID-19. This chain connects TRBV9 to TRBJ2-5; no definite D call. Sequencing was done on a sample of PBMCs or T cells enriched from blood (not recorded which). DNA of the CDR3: TGTGCCAGCAGCACCGGCCGGGTCCAAGAGACCCAGTACTTC. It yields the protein CASSTGRVQETQYF.